This is a list of T cell receptor beta chains from one sample in a study of T cell clusters in autoimmune cytopenias. TCRdb reprocessed the multiplex PCR reads, with one entry per CDR3 protein and no DNA. The listing records approximately 6,000 distinct CDR3 sequences. This sample also belongs to another study, concerning T cell repertoires in aging, cancer and after chemotherapy.

Source material: peripheral blood. The origin of the receptors is a human donor in good health. CDR3s include the opening cysteine and the closing phenylalanine or tryptophan. A row's size may be missing; if present it is once, few, many or a size class.

clone_size,v_call,j_call,cdr3_aa
medium-sized,TRBV18,TRBJ1-4,CASSQSINEKLFF
.,TRBV4-3,TRBJ2-2,CASRKTQGATGELFF
medium-sized,TRBV15,TRBJ2-1,CATSTQLSSYNEQFF
medium-sized,TRBV29-1,TRBJ1-4,CSVLKAGDEKLFF
.,TRBV7-2,TRBJ2-2,CASSLVGLAGYTGELFF
.,TRBV6-5,TRBJ1-6,CAISEGQGLNSPLHF
medium-sized,TRBV19,TRBJ1-1,CASSINRDRGNTEAFF
medium-sized,TRBV6-5,TRBJ1-2,CASTTGGGNYGYTF
.,TRBV20-1,TRBJ2-7,CSAIPGQGAFYEQYF
.,TRBV6-6,TRBJ1-2,CASSYSSYGYTF
.,TRBV6-4,TRBJ2-1,CASSDGTGVRVEQFF